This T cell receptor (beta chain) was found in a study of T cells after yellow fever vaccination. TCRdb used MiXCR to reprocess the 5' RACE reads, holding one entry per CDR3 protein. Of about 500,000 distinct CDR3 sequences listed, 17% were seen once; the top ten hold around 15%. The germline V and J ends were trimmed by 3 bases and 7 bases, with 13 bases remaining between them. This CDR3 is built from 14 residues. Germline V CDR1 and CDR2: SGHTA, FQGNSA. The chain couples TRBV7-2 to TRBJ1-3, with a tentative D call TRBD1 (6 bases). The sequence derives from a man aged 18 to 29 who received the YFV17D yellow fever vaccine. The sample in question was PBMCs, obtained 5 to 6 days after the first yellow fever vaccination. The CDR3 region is CASSFGYGGNTIYF. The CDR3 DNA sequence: TGTGCCAGCAGCTTCGGTTATGGGGGCAACACCATATATTTT. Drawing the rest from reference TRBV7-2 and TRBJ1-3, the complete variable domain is GAGVSQSPSNKVTEKGKDVELRCDPISGHTALYWYRQSLGQGLEFLIYFQGNSAPDKSGLPSDRFSAERTGGSVSTLTIQRTQQEDSAVYLCASSFGYGGNTIYFGEGSWLTVV.